This passage covers 22 T cell receptor beta chains from one sample sequenced in a study of CD8 T cells in ankylosing spondylitis. MiXCR, run by TCRdb on the 5' RACE reads, gives a single entry per CDR3 protein. The sample yields some 150,000 distinct CDR3 sequences, under 45% seen once. The sample comprised synovial fluid, either unsorted or a sorted T cell fraction (not recorded which). Receptors were obtained from a male donor with ankylosing spondylitis.

The rearrangement links TRBV6-1 to TRBJ2-6; the D gene is possibly TRBD2 (5 bases). Trimming took off 6 bases at V and 2 bases at J, with 11 bases between the two ends. In germline, CDR1 is MNHNS, CDR2 SASEGT. This CDR3 has 15 amino acids. In DNA form, the CDR3 reads TGTGCCAGCAGGCGGACTGCACCTGGGGCCAACGTCCTGACTTTC. Translating gives CASRRTAPGANVLTF.

The chain couples TRBV7-6 to TRBJ2-1; tentative D call: TRBD1 (5 bases). There are 16 residues in the CDR3. V was pared by 6 bases and J by 0 bases, with 15 bases between. Germline V CDR1 and CDR2: SGHVS, FNYEAQ. The CDR3 sequence is CASSLRRGLSYNEQFF. CDR3 nucleotides: TGTGCCAGCAGTTTACGAAGGGGTCTCTCCTACAATGAGCAGTTCTTC.

The chain combines TRBV3-1 with TRBJ2-7, with 8 bases fitting TRBD2. CDR1 LGHDT and CDR2 YNNKEL come from the germline V gene (reference sequence). The CDR3 is 17 amino acids. V shed 1 base and J 2 bases; nucleotides not matched to a gene: 10. The CDR3 nucleotides read TGTGCCAGCAGCCAAGTAACAGCGGGAGTGTTTCCCTACGAGCAGTACTTC. Its translation is CASSQVTAGVFPYEQYF.

The V gene is TRBV3-1, the J gene TRBJ2-1; D not resolved. Germline CDR1 LGHDT, CDR2 YNNKEL (reference sequence). This CDR3 comprises 16 residues. Trimming took 3 bases from V and 6 from J, leaving 18 bases between them. The CDR3 DNA sequence: TGTGCCAGCAGCCACAAAGGAGCGACTTGGGGCAATGAGCAGTTCTTC. Protein sequence: CASSHKGATWGNEQFF.

As DNA, the CDR3 is TGTGCCAGCAGTTACTCGATACAAGGGACAGGGCTCTACGAGCAGTACTTC. This translates into CASSYSIQGTGLYEQYF. The chain employs TRBV6-2 or TRBV6-3 and TRBJ2-7, with 9 bases matching TRBD1. This CDR3 spans 17 amino acids. CDR1 is MNHEY, CDR2 SVGEGT, per germline. With V trimmed by 0 bases and J by 3 bases, 9 bases remained unmatched.

This clonotype turned up a few times. DNA for the CDR3: TGTGCCAGCAGCTTAAACCCCTACGAGCAGTACTTC. Amino acids: CASSLNPYEQYF. The chain links TRBV13 to TRBJ2-7; unclear D gene. Germline assignment: CDR1 PRHDT and CDR2 FYEKMQ (reference sequence). The CDR3 loop spans 12 amino acids. The V gene lost 2 bases and the J gene lost 2 bases, with 4 bases spanning the gap. The whole variable domain, remainder taken from reference TRBV13 and TRBJ2-7, is AAGVIQSPRHLIKEKRETATLKCYPIPRHDTVYWYQQGPGQDPQFLISFYEKMQSDKGSIPDRFSAQQFSDYHSELNMSSLELGDSALYFCASSLNPYEQYFGPGTRLTVT.

The chain combines TRBV19 with TRBJ2-5; D unresolved. CDR1 and CDR2 (germline): LNHDA, SQIVND (reference sequence). CDR3 length equals 14 residues. The V end was cut by 6 bases, the J end by 5 bases, with 16 bases between. DNA of the CDR3: TGTGCCAGTAGCTTCCCGGGCCCCATGGAGACCCAGTACTTC. Translated: CASSFPGPMETQYF.

The chain recombines TRBV6-1 with TRBJ1-1; the D is unclear. This CDR3 spans 13 amino acids. Per the germline V gene, CDR1 is MNHNS and CDR2 is SASEGT. Trimming cost V 6 bases and J 1 base, with 9 bases left between them. The CDR3 protein is CASSQWENTEAFF. DNA for the CDR3: TGTGCCAGCAGCCAATGGGAGAACACTGAAGCTTTCTTT.

The rearrangement uses TRBV28 and TRBJ2-7; TRBD1 matches at 7 bases. The trim removed 2 bases at V and 2 bases at J, leaving 6 bases unmatched. The CDR3 spans 15 residues. In germline, CDR1 is MDHEN, CDR2 SYDVKM. Here the CDR3 reads CASSLRGPVPYEQYF. CDR3 bases: TGTGCCAGCAGTTTAAGGGGGCCCGTACCCTACGAGCAGTACTTC.

The chain links TRBV6-2 or TRBV6-3 to TRBJ2-7; D may be TRBD1 or TRBD2 (5 bases each). This CDR3 is 11 amino acids long. The V and J ends lost 1 base and 9 bases respectively, with 7 bases between them. Germline CDR1 MNHEY, CDR2 SVGEGT. CDR3 region: CASSYWGTQYF. As DNA, the CDR3 is TGTGCCAGCAGTTACTGGGGGACGCAGTACTTC.

This clonotype occurred a few times. V is TRBV11-2 and J is TRBJ2-1, with TRBD2 identical over 9 bases. The CDR3 loop spans 17 amino acids. Germline-derived CDR1 and CDR2 are SGHAT and FQNNGV. Trimming cost V 2 bases and J 4 bases; bases outside gene matches: 9. CDR3: CASSLRPSGEPYNEQFF. The DNA of the CDR3 is TGTGCCAGCAGCTTACGGCCTAGCGGGGAACCTTACAATGAGCAGTTCTTC.

This chain joins TRBV28 and TRBJ2-3, with 10 positions matching TRBD2. The junction had 22 bases not matched to a gene; V was cut back by 7 bases and J by 3 bases. The CDR3 is 20 residues long. CDR1 is MDHEN, CDR2 SYDVKM, per germline. This CDR3 reads CASILAGIGLQWEFTDTQYF. Written as DNA, the CDR3 is TGTGCCAGCATACTAGCGGGAATTGGGCTTCAGTGGGAATTTACAGATACGCAGTATTTT.

Only a few counts were recorded for this clonotype. CDR3 coding DNA: TGTGCCGGACAAACGATGAACACTGAAGCTTTCTTT. Protein: CAGQTMNTEAFF. The genes are TRBV7-9 and TRBJ1-1, with D possibly TRBD1 on 5 matching bases. CDR1 and CDR2 (germline): SEHNR, FQNEAQ (reference sequence). The CDR3 covers 12 residues. The V end was cut by 11 bases, the J end by 0 bases, with 10 bases between.

This clonotype has a handful of counts. The V and J genes are TRBV20-1 and TRBJ2-1; the match to TRBD2 covers 9 bases. The CDR3 is 15 residues long. V shed 0 bases and J 4 bases; nucleotides not matched to a gene: 4. Germline assignment: CDR1 DFQATT and CDR2 SNEGSKA (reference sequence). This chain's CDR3 is CSARDASGIYNEQFF. The CDR3 DNA sequence: TGCAGTGCTAGAGATGCTAGCGGGATATACAATGAGCAGTTCTTC.

This sequence joins TRBV12-3 or TRBV12-4 and TRBJ2-7; TRBD1 matches at 9 bases. With 6 bases clipped from V and 4 bases from J, the junction kept 7 bases outside the gene matches. CDR3 length: 14 residues. This CDR3 is CASSRTGEGYEQYF. The CDR3 coding sequence is TGTGCCAGCAGCCGGACAGGGGAAGGTTACGAGCAGTACTTC.

A few counts support this clonotype. The genes are TRBV2 and TRBJ2-2; the D gene is possibly TRBD1 (6 bases). Trimming shortened V by 10 bases and J by 2 bases, and 14 bases separated the two germline ends. Germline values: CDR1 SNHLY, CDR2 FYNNEI. This CDR3 contains 14 residues. The CDR3 DNA reads TGTGCCAACAGGCAACAGGGTAACACCGGGGAGCTGTTTTTT. This encodes CANRQQGNTGELFF.

This clonotype occurred a few times. The rearrangement links TRBV15 to TRBJ1-1; D is unclear. CDR3 size: 15 residues. V was cut by 0 bases and J by 0 bases, with 8 bases left in between. CDR1 LNHNV and CDR2 YYDKDF come from the germline V gene (reference sequence). The CDR3 region is CATSRDKAVNTEAFF. DNA of the CDR3: TGTGCCACCAGCAGAGATAAGGCTGTGAACACTGAAGCTTTCTTT.

This clonotype was detected only a few times. V gene TRBV11-2 combines with J gene TRBJ2-1; TRBD2 is a possible D gene (6 bases). Germline loops: CDR1 SGHAT, CDR2 FQNNGV. V was pared by 4 bases and J by 0 bases, with 16 bases between. This CDR3 spans 17 amino acids. CDR3 sequence: CASSSPRGSSSYNEQFF. Here the CDR3 DNA reads TGTGCCAGCAGCTCCCCGCGGGGCTCGAGCTCCTACAATGAGCAGTTCTTC.

The CDR3 DNA sequence: TGTGCCAGCAGCGGACAGGGTTACACCAATGAGCAGTTCTTC. Amino acids: CASSGQGYTNEQFF. The rearrangement joins TRBV9 to TRBJ2-1; TRBD1 matches 7 bases. CDR3 length: 14 amino acids. The V gene end was trimmed by 3 bases and the J gene end by 6 bases; junction bases not matched to a gene: 6. In germline, CDR1 is SGDLS, CDR2 YYNGEE.

The rearrangement uses TRBV12-3 or TRBV12-4 and TRBJ2-1; 8 positions match TRBD2. The trim removed 10 bases at V and 5 bases at J, leaving 7 bases unmatched. The CDR3 is made up of 13 amino acids. CDR3 coding DNA: TGTGCCACACTAGCGGAGAACGACAATGAGCAGTTCTTC. Amino acids: CATLAENDNEQFF.

This chain's CDR3 is CASSQDLSPDRGSYEQYF. DNA for the CDR3: TGCGCCAGCAGCCAAGATCTCTCTCCTGACAGGGGATCCTACGAGCAGTACTTC. The chain employs TRBV4-1 and TRBJ2-7, with 8 bases identical to TRBD1. After removal of 0 bases from V and 1 base from J, the junction contained 11 bases not matched to a gene. This CDR3 is built from 18 residues. CDR1 and CDR2 (germline): MGHRA, YSYEKL.

CDR3 sequence: CASSQGIKNRGRNTEAFF. The DNA for the CDR3 is TGCGCCAGCAGCCAGGGGATTAAGAACAGGGGTCGAAACACTGAAGCTTTCTTT. The rearrangement links TRBV4-1 to TRBJ1-1; 7 nucleotides agree with TRBD1. Germline CDR1 is MGHRA and CDR2 is YSYEKL. CDR3 length: 18 residues. Trimming at V came to 3 bases and at J to 2 bases, leaving 15 bases not matched to a gene.